These T cell receptor beta chains were read from a single sample in a study of monozygotic twins with inflammatory bowel disease. After re-calling the 5' RACE reads, TCRdb lists one entry per CDR3 protein, DNA absent. The table lists about 160,000 distinct CDR3 sequences, with over 2.5% in the top ten. The sample was blood. The origin of the receptors is a human donor with ulcerative colitis or Crohn's disease, or a healthy co-twin of an affected twin (not recorded which). The CDR3 runs from the conserved cysteine through the conserved F or W.

J gene,V gene,CDR3 protein
TRBJ2-2,TRBV10-3,CAISEPRGTGATGELFF
TRBJ1-6,TRBV20-1,CSARDRDTALLSPLHF
TRBJ2-3,TRBV5-1,CASSPGSSGSTQYF
TRBJ2-3,TRBV12-3/TRBV12-4,CASSSVPGEADTQYF
TRBJ2-2,TRBV20-1,CSARESTGELFF
TRBJ1-5,TRBV11-1,CASSYDPGGGLGNQPQHF
TRBJ2-3,TRBV27,CASSPRFQIDTQYF
TRBJ2-4,TRBV30,CAWSGTGIFQYF
TRBJ2-7,TRBV4-1,CASSHSTGSYEQYF
TRBJ1-5,TRBV6-2/TRBV6-3,CASSYQRSSNQPQHF
TRBJ2-5,TRBV4-1,CASSQVGTGLYQETQYF
TRBJ2-4,TRBV27,CASSLLADPDTLAKNIQYF
TRBJ2-7,TRBV12-3/TRBV12-4,CASSRDSTYEQYF
TRBJ2-7,TRBV27,CASSSLGGSSYEQYF
TRBJ2-5,TRBV14,CASSQVNGVQETQYF
TRBJ2-5,TRBV24-1,CATSDRTGQGWTQYF
TRBJ1-2,TRBV4-1,CASSQSISSGQNGYTF
TRBJ2-2,TRBV7-8,CASSPQDGELFF
TRBJ2-7,TRBV11-2,CASSFGSNDYEQYF
TRBJ2-7,TRBV7-2,CASSSPGQGFEQYF
TRBJ2-3,TRBV6-1,CASSEEVSTDTQYF
TRBJ2-5,TRBV7-9,CASSLEGQAFQETQYF
TRBJ2-6,TRBV20-1,CSATRQGVSSGANVLTF
TRBJ1-3,TRBV5-4,CASSLDRGTGNTIYF
TRBJ2-1,TRBV30,CAWSPGTATTYNEQFF
TRBJ2-7,TRBV7-6,CASSLALNAYEQYF
TRBJ2-3,TRBV6-6,CASSYSGADSPQYF
TRBJ1-2,TRBV12-3/TRBV12-4,CASTPQGGSYGYTF
TRBJ1-6,TRBV2,CASSEARVYSPLHF
TRBJ2-1,TRBV20-1,CSARRREYSYNEQFF
TRBJ2-4,TRBV12-3/TRBV12-4,CASSTRDRVNMQYF
TRBJ2-3,TRBV5-1,CASSLDGWDTQYF
TRBJ2-2,TRBV28,CASEDSNTGELFF
TRBJ2-2,TRBV12-3/TRBV12-4,CASSLLGGSYTGELFF
TRBJ2-6,TRBV28,CASRQVSGANVLTF
TRBJ1-5,TRBV30,CAWSLQGGHQPQHF
TRBJ2-3,TRBV15,CATSRGTSGGDTQYF
TRBJ1-5,TRBV18,CASSPTLGGNQPQHF
TRBJ2-1,TRBV5-1,CASTSGLAYNEQFF
TRBJ2-3,TRBV5-1,CASSLAQRTDTQYF
TRBJ1-2,TRBV7-2,CASSLDRRNYGYTF
TRBJ2-6,TRBV27,CASSWDGPVRGANVLTF
TRBJ2-5,TRBV28,CASSFRGHGQETQYF
TRBJ1-6,TRBV6-1,CASSETGTGVLSPLHF
TRBJ2-1,TRBV11-2,CASSLDRSSRSYNEQFF
TRBJ2-3,TRBV20-1,CSARQGRGRDTQYF
TRBJ2-4,TRBV12-3/TRBV12-4,CASSFRGLAKNIQYF
TRBJ2-5,TRBV29-1,CSVTFGQTKETQYF
TRBJ2-7,TRBV4-1,CASSQFSGVTASYEQYF
TRBJ2-3,TRBV20-1,CSARMSFNTDTQYF
TRBJ1-6,TRBV12-3/TRBV12-4,CASSLSGGSNSPLHF
TRBJ2-7,TRBV2,CASSERRGNFYEQYF
TRBJ2-5,TRBV7-3,CASSLYGNKETQYF
TRBJ2-7,TRBV7-9,CASSLLRPYEQYF
TRBJ2-4,TRBV5-5,CASSLMLSHSVKNIQYF
TRBJ2-2,TRBV29-1,CSVLIGGTGELFF
TRBJ1-3,TRBV5-1,CASSWKDSGAGSGNTIYF
TRBJ2-3,TRBV30,CAWSTGQPTDTQYF
TRBJ2-1,TRBV12-3/TRBV12-4,CASSPQGGRAPGAFF